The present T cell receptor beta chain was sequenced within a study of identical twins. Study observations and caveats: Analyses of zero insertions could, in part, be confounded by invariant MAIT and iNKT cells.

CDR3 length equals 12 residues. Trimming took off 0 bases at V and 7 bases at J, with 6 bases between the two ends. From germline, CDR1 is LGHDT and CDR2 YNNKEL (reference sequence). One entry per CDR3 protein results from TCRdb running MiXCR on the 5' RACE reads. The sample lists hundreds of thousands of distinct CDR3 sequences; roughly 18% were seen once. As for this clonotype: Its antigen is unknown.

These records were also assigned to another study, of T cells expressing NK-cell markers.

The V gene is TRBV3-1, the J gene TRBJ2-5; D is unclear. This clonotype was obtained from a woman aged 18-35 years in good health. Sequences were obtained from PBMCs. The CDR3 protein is CASSQEGRTQYF. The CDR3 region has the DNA TGTGCCAGCAGCCAAGAAGGACGGACCCAGTACTTC.